The present TCR beta chain was sequenced within a study of early T cells in non-severe SARS-CoV-2 infection. At the level of the study: Bulk RNA from unsorted whole blood was sequenced; chains were unpaired.

Broader study findings: In VDJdb matching, anti-spike CD8 responses were favored while private and CD4 specificities went missing.

The TCR library protocol was used to attach unique molecular identifiers. These identifiers were attached to individual cDNA molecules. Via MiXCR, TCRdb re-called the 5' RACE reads, giving one row per CDR3 protein. The table lists 50,000 or so distinct CDR3 sequences, around 8% of them singletons. This CDR3 is 13 amino acids long. V was pared by 2 bases and J by 1 base, with 6 bases between. Germline CDR1 is ENHRY and CDR2 is SYGVKD. On this clonotype itself: Its matching antigen is unknown.

This TCR was recovered from an adult who was a healthcare worker with PCR-confirmed SARS-CoV-2 infection or an uninfected control (not recorded which). Specimen: whole blood. The chain recombines TRBV10-3 with TRBJ2-7; D is unclear. The CDR3 region is CAISEGLSYEQYF. In DNA form, the CDR3 reads TGTGCCATCAGTGAGGGCCTATCCTACGAGCAGTACTTC.